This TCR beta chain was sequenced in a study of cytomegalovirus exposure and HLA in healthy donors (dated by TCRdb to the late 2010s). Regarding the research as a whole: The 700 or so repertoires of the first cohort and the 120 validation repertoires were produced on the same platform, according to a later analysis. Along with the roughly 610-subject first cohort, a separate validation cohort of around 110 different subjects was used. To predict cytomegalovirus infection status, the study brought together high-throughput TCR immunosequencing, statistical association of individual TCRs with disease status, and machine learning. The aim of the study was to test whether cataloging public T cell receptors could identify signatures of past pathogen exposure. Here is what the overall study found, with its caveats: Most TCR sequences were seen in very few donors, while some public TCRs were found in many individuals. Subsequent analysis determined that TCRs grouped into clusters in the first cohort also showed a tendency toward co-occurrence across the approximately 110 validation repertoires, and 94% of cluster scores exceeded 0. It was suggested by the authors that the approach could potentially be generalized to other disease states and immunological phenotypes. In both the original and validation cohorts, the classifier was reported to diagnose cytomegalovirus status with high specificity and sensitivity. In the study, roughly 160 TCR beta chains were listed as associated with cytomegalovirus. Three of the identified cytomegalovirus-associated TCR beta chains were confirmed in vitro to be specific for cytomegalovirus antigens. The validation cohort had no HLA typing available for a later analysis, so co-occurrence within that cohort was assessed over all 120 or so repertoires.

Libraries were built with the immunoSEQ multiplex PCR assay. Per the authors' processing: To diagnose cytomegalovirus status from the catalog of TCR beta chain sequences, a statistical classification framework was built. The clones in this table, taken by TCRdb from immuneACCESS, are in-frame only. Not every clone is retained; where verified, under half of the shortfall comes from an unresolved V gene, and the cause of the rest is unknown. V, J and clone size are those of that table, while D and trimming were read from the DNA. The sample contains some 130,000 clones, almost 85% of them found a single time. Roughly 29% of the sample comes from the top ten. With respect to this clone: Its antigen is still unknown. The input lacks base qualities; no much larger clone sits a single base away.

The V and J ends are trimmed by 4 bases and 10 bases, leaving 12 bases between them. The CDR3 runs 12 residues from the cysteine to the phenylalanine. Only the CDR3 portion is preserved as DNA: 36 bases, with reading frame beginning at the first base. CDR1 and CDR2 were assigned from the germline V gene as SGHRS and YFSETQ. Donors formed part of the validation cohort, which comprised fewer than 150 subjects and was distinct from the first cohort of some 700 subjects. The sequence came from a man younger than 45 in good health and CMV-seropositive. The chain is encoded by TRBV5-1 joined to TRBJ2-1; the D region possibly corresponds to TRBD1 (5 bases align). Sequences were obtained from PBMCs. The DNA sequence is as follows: TGCGCCAGCAGCCCAAGACAGTTCGAGCAGTTCTTC. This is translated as CASSPRQFEQFF.